Presented here are 26 T cell receptor beta chains from one specimen sequenced in a study of CD4 T cells in relation to SARS-CoV-2 and coronaviruses. The protocol was immunoSEQ multiplex PCR, while the TCRdb copy is restricted to in-frame clones and leaves out a portion. The data contain tens of thousands of clones, approximately 90% of them singletons. Input material: naive CD4+ T cells from PBMCs. Subset meaning: naive CD4+ T cells isolated by negative enrichment. Receptors originate from an adult with COVID-19.

The chain combines TRBV24-1 with TRBJ1-2; D gene ambiguous. The CDR3 spans 14 residues. V was shortened by 3 bases and J by 8 bases, with 15 bases between the two germline ends. Germline CDR1 and CDR2: KGHDR and SFDVKD. CDR3 in amino acids: CATSDPGSLEGYTF. CDR3 coding DNA: TGTGCCACCAGTGATCCCGGGTCCCTGGAAGGCTACACCTTC.

The chain joins TRBV4-3 to TRBJ2-1, with unresolved D. The V end was cut by 4 bases, the J end by 2 bases, with 12 bases between. The CDR3 runs 15 residues. Germline V gene sequence: CDR1 LGHNA, CDR2 YSLEER. The DNA for the CDR3 is TGCGCCAGCAGCCGACGGGCAGTCACCTACAATGAGCAGTTCTTC. This codes for CASSRRAVTYNEQFF.

The chain recombines TRBV7-2 with TRBJ2-7; 8 nucleotides align to TRBD2. The J segment lost 2 bases and the V segment lost 1 base, leaving 4 bases of the junction unmatched. This CDR3 comprises 15 residues. CDR1 is SGHTA and CDR2 is FQGNSA in the germline V gene. CDR3 DNA sequence: TGTGCCAGCAGCTTAGTGGCTAGCGGGCCCTACGAGCAGTACTTC. It codes for CASSLVASGPYEQYF.

The chain has TRBV9 and TRBJ2-1; 7 bases are shared with TRBD2. From germline, CDR1 is SGDLS and CDR2 YYNGEE. This CDR3 contains 15 residues. V trimming: 1 base; J trimming: 9 bases; junction bases outside the gene matches: 10. CDR3 in DNA: TGTGCCAGCAGCGTAATCAGCGGGGATCACAGTGAGCAGTTCTTC. Protein product: CASSVISGDHSEQFF.

This chain connects TRBV7-2 to TRBJ2-2; tentatively, D is TRBD1 (7 bases). The ends were cut back, 1 base at V and 5 bases at J, with 20 bases in the middle. From germline, CDR1 is SGHTA and CDR2 FQGNSA. The CDR3 is 18 amino acids. DNA of the CDR3: TGTGCCAGCAGCTTAGTTGCTCTAGGAGGGGGCAGAACCGGGGAGCTGTTTTTT. Protein product: CASSLVALGGGRTGELFF.

J is TRBJ2-3 and V is TRBV28, with TRBD2 identical over 12 bases. This CDR3 has 15 amino acids. Germline V gene lookup returns CDR1 MDHEN and CDR2 SYDVKM. Trimming removed 6 bases from V and 6 bases from J; junction bases left unmatched: 7. Here the CDR3 DNA reads TGTGCCAGCAGCTTGACTAGCGGGAGTGGGGATACGCAGTATTTT. It translates to CASSLTSGSGDTQYF. The full variable domain, in which reference TRBV28 and TRBJ2-3 provide the parts outside the CDR3, is DVKVTQSSRYLVKRTGEKVFLECVQDMDHENMFWYRQDPGLGLRLIYFSYDVKMKEKGDIPEGYSVSREKKERFSLILESASTNQTSMYLCASSLTSGSGDTQYFGPGTRLTVL.

The gene calls are TRBV6-5 and TRBJ1-2; the D is unclear. V was trimmed by 10 bases and J by 7 bases, leaving 13 bases between them. This CDR3 contains 11 residues. Germline V gene sequence: CDR1 MNHEY, CDR2 SVGAGI. DNA for the CDR3: TGTGCCACCCCATACATTTTTGGCTACACCTTC. As protein: CATPYIFGYTF.

The chain is built from TRBV13 and TRBJ2-7, with D possibly TRBD2 on 7 matching bases. Trimming stripped 0 bases from V and 2 bases from J, with 11 bases between. From germline, CDR1 is PRHDT and CDR2 FYEKMQ (reference sequence). This CDR3 is 15 amino acids long. For the CDR3, the DNA is TGTGCCAGCAGCTTAGGAGGGAGGGGGACCTACGAGCAGTACTTC. This gives the protein CASSLGGRGTYEQYF.

The CDR3 protein is CASSQPSYEQYF. The CDR3 region has the DNA TGTGCCAGCAGTCAGCCCTCCTACGAGCAGTACTTC. This chain connects TRBV28 to TRBJ2-7; D remains unclear. CDR3 length equals 12 residues. V shed 5 bases and J shed 0 bases, with 5 bases lying between them. Germline lookup yields CDR1 MDHEN and CDR2 SYDVKM.

The chain's CDR3 is CASSLGNTEAFF. The CDR3 DNA reads TGTGCCAGCAGTTTAGGGAACACTGAAGCTTTCTTT. V gene TRBV28 combines with J gene TRBJ1-1; D unresolved. CDR3 size: 12 residues. Looked up from germline, CDR1 is MDHEN and CDR2 is SYDVKM. V dropped 2 bases and J dropped 1 base, with 2 bases sitting between them.

The count of this clone is one. The chain has TRBV5-6 and TRBJ1-1; no definite D call. Trimming shortened V by 1 base and J by 7 bases, and 8 bases separated the two germline ends. Germline-derived CDR1 and CDR2 are SGHDT and YYEEEE. This CDR3 region has 12 residues. The CDR3 region is CASSLTGLEAFF. The CDR3 DNA reads as TGTGCCAGCAGCTTGACTGGACTTGAAGCTTTCTTT.

The CDR3 nucleotides are TGCAGTGCTAGCCTGCAAACCTTGGCTTTCTTT. Amino acids: CSASLQTLAFF. The gene calls are TRBV20-1 and TRBJ1-1; no definite D call. V was cut by 3 bases and J by 11 bases, with 13 bases left in between. CDR1 DFQATT and CDR2 SNEGSKA come from the germline V gene (reference sequence). The CDR3 runs to 11 residues.

The gene calls are TRBV19 and TRBJ2-7, with 9 bases fitting TRBD2. The CDR3 sequence is 14 residues long. The V and J ends lost 5 bases and 3 bases, in that order; junction bases with no gene match: 5. The V gene's germline CDR1 is LNHDA and CDR2 SQIVND (reference sequence). CDR3: CASSAGTSFYEQYF. In DNA form, the CDR3 reads TGTGCCAGTAGTGCCGGGACTAGCTTCTACGAGCAGTACTTC.

The rearrangement links TRBV5-1 to TRBJ1-2; D is unclear. With 1 base removed from V and 0 bases from J, the gap between germline ends came to 7 bases. This CDR3 contains 14 residues. Germline V CDR1 and CDR2: SGHRS, YFSETQ. CDR3 loop: CASSLISPNYGYTF. In DNA, the CDR3 is TGCGCCAGCAGCTTGATATCTCCTAACTATGGCTACACCTTC.

The CDR3 region has the DNA TGTGCCAGCAGCTTAGATGTGGGCAATCAGCCCCAGCATTTT. This gives the protein CASSLDVGNQPQHF. The gene calls are TRBV7-9 and TRBJ1-5, with no clear D. Germline assignment: CDR1 SEHNR and CDR2 FQNEAQ (reference sequence). This CDR3 is 14 amino acids long. V gave up 1 base and J gave up 2 bases, with 6 bases separating them.

The V and J genes are TRBV3-1 (or the pseudogene TRBV3-2) and TRBJ1-1; 8 bases agree with TRBD1. With V trimmed by 4 bases and J by 9 bases, 13 bases remained unmatched. The CDR3 has 15 amino acids. Per the germline V gene, CDR1 is LGHDT and CDR2 is YNNKEL (reference sequence). The CDR3 spells CASSPPGRGRVKAFF. In DNA form, the CDR3 reads TGTGCCAGCAGCCCACCCGGCAGGGGGCGAGTGAAAGCTTTCTTT.

J is TRBJ1-4 and V is TRBV10-3, with a possible D match to TRBD1 (6 bases). Germline V gene lookup returns CDR1 ENHRY and CDR2 SYGVKD. This CDR3 region has 15 residues. V was cut by 4 bases and J by 1 base, with 10 bases left in between. CDR3 sequence (DNA): TGTGCCATCAGTGCCACACAGGGAACTAATGAAAAACTGTTTTTT. Translated, it gives CAISATQGTNEKLFF.

The chain couples TRBV11-2 to TRBJ2-2; TRBD2 aligns across 9 bases. Losses at the gene ends were 3 bases for V and 4 bases for J; bases not matched to a gene: 12. CDR1 and CDR2 (germline): SGHAT, FQNNGV. The CDR3 spans 18 residues. CDR3 loop: CASSFTSGSTIGTGELFF. CDR3 coding DNA: TGTGCCAGCAGCTTTACTAGCGGGTCGACTATAGGCACCGGGGAGCTGTTTTTT.

Only one count was recorded for this clone. The J gene is TRBJ2-1, the V gene TRBV2; 11 nucleotides agree with TRBD2. Germline V CDR1 and CDR2: SNHLY, FYNNEI. The V and J ends lost 5 bases and 1 base, in that order; junction bases with no gene match: 1. This CDR3 has 15 amino acids. The CDR3 DNA is TGTGCCAGCAGTACTAGCGGGAGTTCCTACAATGAGCAGTTCTTC. This sequence encodes CASSTSGSSYNEQFF.

This rearrangement joins TRBV27 to TRBJ2-7, with D possibly matching TRBD1 (6 bases). V gave up 0 bases and J gave up 2 bases, with 11 bases separating them. Germline V gives CDR1 MNHEY, CDR2 SMNVEV (reference sequence). The CDR3 consists of 15 residues. The CDR3 here is CASSLSWQGPYEQYF. In nucleotides, the CDR3 is TGTGCCAGCAGTTTATCGTGGCAGGGGCCCTACGAGCAGTACTTC.

This clone occurred once. The rearrangement joins TRBV10-3 to TRBJ1-2; no definite D call. Per the germline V gene, CDR1 is ENHRY and CDR2 is SYGVKD. This CDR3 is built from 14 residues. V lost 6 bases and J 1 base, leaving 12 bases between the germline ends. Here the CDR3 DNA reads TGTGCCATCAGGGATGGTAACAATAACTATGGCTACACCTTC. Translation gives CAIRDGNNNYGYTF.

This clone was recorded a few times. J is TRBJ2-1 and V is TRBV18, with D perhaps matching TRBD2 (6 bases). Trimming left V 0 bases short and J 7 bases short, with 7 bases between. Germline V CDR1 and CDR2: KGHSH, LQKENI. The CDR3 runs to 13 residues. CDR3: CASSPPAGNEQFF. CDR3 nucleotide sequence: TGTGCCAGCTCACCACCGGCGGGGAATGAGCAGTTCTTC.

As regards this clone: The sample carries other DNA sequences with the same CDR3. The chain combines TRBV5-8 with TRBJ1-1; D uncertain. Germline V gene data show CDR1 as SGHTS and CDR2 as YDEGEE. The ends were cut back, 2 bases at V and 1 base at J, with 9 bases in the middle. The CDR3 length is 14 residues. As DNA, the CDR3 is TGTGCCAGCAGCTTTGCGGGGTGGAACACTGAAGCTTTCTTT. It translates to CASSFAGWNTEAFF.

The chain carries TRBV19 and TRBJ1-5, with D possibly TRBD1 on 6 matching bases. Germline lookup yields CDR1 LNHDA and CDR2 SQIVND (reference sequence). Trimming stripped 7 bases from V and 5 bases from J, with 18 bases between. CDR3 size: 15 residues. CDR3 residues: CASTLNTGSYQPQHF. CDR3 nucleotide sequence: TGTGCCAGTACCCTCAATACAGGGTCCTATCAGCCCCAGCATTTT.

This chain links TRBV19 with TRBJ2-7; D unclear. There are 10 residues in the CDR3. Trimming pared 4 bases from V and 10 bases from J, leaving 8 bases between. The germline V gene encodes CDR1 LNHDA and CDR2 SQIVND (reference sequence). The CDR3 DNA sequence: TGTGCCAGTAGTACCTGCGTTCAGTACTTC. Translation: CASSTCVQYF.

The chain uses TRBV9 and TRBJ2-5; 7 bases match TRBD2. Germline CDR1 is SGDLS and CDR2 is YYNGEE. V gave up 4 bases and J gave up 3 bases; unmatched junction bases: 9. The CDR3 sequence is 15 residues long. The CDR3 loop reads CASSPRGEEEETQYF. For the CDR3, the DNA is TGTGCCAGCAGCCCCCGGGGGGAGGAGGAAGAGACCCAGTACTTC.